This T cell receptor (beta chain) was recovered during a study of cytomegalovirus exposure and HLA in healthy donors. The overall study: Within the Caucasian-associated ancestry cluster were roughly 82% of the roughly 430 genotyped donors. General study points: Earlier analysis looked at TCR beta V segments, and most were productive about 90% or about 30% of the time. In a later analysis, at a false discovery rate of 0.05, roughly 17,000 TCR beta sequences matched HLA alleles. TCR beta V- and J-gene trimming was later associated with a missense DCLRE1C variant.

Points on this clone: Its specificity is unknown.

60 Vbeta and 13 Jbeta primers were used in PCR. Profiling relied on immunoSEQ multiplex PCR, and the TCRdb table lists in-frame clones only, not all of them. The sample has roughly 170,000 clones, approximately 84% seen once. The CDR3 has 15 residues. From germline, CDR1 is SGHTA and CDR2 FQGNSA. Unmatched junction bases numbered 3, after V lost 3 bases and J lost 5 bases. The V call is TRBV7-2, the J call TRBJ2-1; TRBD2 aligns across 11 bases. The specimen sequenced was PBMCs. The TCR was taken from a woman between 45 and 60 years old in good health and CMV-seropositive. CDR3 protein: CASSFGLAGNNEQFF. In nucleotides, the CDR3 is TGTGCCAGCAGCTTTGGACTAGCGGGTAACAATGAGCAGTTCTTC.